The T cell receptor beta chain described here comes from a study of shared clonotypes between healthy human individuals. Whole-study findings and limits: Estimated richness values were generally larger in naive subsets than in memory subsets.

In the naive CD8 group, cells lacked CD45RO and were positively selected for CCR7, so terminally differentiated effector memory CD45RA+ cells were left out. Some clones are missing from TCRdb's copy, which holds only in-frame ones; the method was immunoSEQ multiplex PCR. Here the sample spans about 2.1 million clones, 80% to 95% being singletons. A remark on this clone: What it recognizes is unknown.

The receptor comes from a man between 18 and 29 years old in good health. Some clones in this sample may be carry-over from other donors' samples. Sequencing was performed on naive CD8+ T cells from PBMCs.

The CDR3 DNA reads TGTGCCAGCAGCCAACGGGACAGGGTGTACGAGCAGTACTTC. It specifies CASSQRDRVYEQYF. The chain joins TRBV7-2 to TRBJ2-7; 9 nucleotides align to TRBD1. Germline V lookup: CDR1 SGHTA, CDR2 FQGNSA. With 5 bases clipped from V and 4 bases from J, the junction kept 6 bases outside the gene matches. The CDR3 has 14 residues. Filled out from reference TRBV7-2 and TRBJ2-7, the complete variable domain reads GAGVSQSPSNKVTEKGKDVELRCDPISGHTALYWYRQSLGQGLEFLIYFQGNSAPDKSGLPSDRFSAERTGGSVSTLTIQRTQQEDSAVYLCASSQRDRVYEQYFGPGTRLTVT.